The 26 T cell receptor beta chains in this list originate from one sample, sequenced in a study of blood T cell repertoires in COVID-19. The repertoire was sequenced with immunoSEQ multiplex PCR; TCRdb's copy has only in-frame clones and lacks some. Of 250,000 to 300,000 clones in the sample, 88% were seen once. The material sequenced was PBMCs or T cells enriched from blood (not recorded which). All receptors derive from a woman in her fifties or sixties in a cohort exposed to, infected with or recovered from COVID-19 (not recorded which).

The V call is TRBV27, the J call TRBJ2-7, with 8 bases fitting TRBD2. CDR3 size: 16 residues. Germline V gene sequence: CDR1 MNHEY, CDR2 SMNVEV (reference sequence). The trim removed 0 bases at V and 6 bases at J, leaving 10 bases unmatched. CDR3 residues: CASSLSIAGLGGEQYF. CDR3 bases: TGTGCCAGCAGTTTATCGATAGCGGGGTTAGGGGGCGAGCAGTACTTC.

The rearrangement joins TRBV5-6 to TRBJ2-7; 9 bases are a match to TRBD2. CDR3 length: 15 amino acids. Germline V gene lookup returns CDR1 SGHDT and CDR2 YYEEEE. The V segment lost 5 bases and the J segment 1 base; nucleotides outside the gene matches: 7. The CDR3 region is CASRPGLANSYEQYF. CDR3 in DNA: TGTGCCAGCAGGCCGGGACTAGCAAATTCCTACGAGCAGTACTTC.

In its sample, this clone was seen once. This chain uses TRBV7-9 with TRBJ2-3, with TRBD2 as a possible D gene (5 bases). V lost 6 bases to trimming and J lost 5 bases, with 12 bases between them. Germline values: CDR1 SEHNR, CDR2 FQNEAQ (reference sequence). The CDR3 consists of 13 residues. Here the CDR3 DNA reads TGTGCCAGCAGTGGACTCTTTGAAGATACGCAGTATTTT. It yields the protein CASSGLFEDTQYF.

This chain links TRBV23-1 with TRBJ1-2; 7 nucleotides agree with TRBD1. TRBV23-1 is an ORF; its function is uncertain. V lost 1 base, J lost 1 base, and 9 bases stayed unmatched. The CDR3 is 17 amino acids. CDR3 nucleotide sequence: TGCGCCAGCAGTCAATACGGTCGGACAGGACTTAACTATGGCTACACCTTC. Protein: CASSQYGRTGLNYGYTF.

This chain joins TRBV19 and TRBJ1-3; TRBD1 is a possible D gene (5 bases). CDR1 and CDR2 (germline): LNHDA, SQIVND (reference sequence). There are 13 residues in the CDR3. Trimming took off 4 bases at V and 3 bases at J, with 7 bases between the two ends. The CDR3, as DNA: TGTGCCAGTAGTACCACAGGTGGAAACACCATATATTTT. Protein product: CASSTTGGNTIYF.

This chain's CDR3 is CASSLGTLKPQHF. The CDR3 DNA reads as TGTGCCAGCAGCTTAGGGACTCTTAAGCCCCAGCATTTT. The V call is TRBV7-2, the J call TRBJ1-5; unclear D gene. V dropped 1 base and J dropped 8 bases, with 9 bases sitting between them. This CDR3 region has 13 residues. Germline V lookup: CDR1 SGHTA, CDR2 FQGNSA.

This rearrangement joins TRBV11-3 to TRBJ2-2, with 10 bases fitting TRBD2. The germline gives CDR1 SGHNT, CDR2 YENEEA. The CDR3 is 16 amino acids. V was pared by 5 bases and J by 6 bases, with 9 bases of the junction left unmatched. CDR3 amino acids: CASSPRGSGRSGELFF. DNA for the CDR3: TGTGCCAGCAGCCCCCGGGGTAGCGGGAGGTCCGGGGAGCTGTTTTTT. Full variable domain (missing parts from reference TRBV11-3 and TRBJ2-2): EAGVVQSPRYKIIEKKQPVAFWCNPISGHNTLYWYLQNLGQGPELLIRYENEEAVDDSQLPKDRFSAERLKGVDSTLKIQPAELGDSAVYLCASSPRGSGRSGELFFGEGSRLTVL.

The gene calls are TRBV6-2 or TRBV6-3 and TRBJ1-1, with 9 bases fitting TRBD1. Per germline, CDR1 MNHEY and CDR2 SVGEGT. This CDR3 has 15 residues. Trimming removed 2 bases from V and 8 bases from J; junction bases left unmatched: 9. CDR3 in DNA: TGTGCCAGCAGTTACGGACAGGGGAAAGGGGCCGAAGCTTTCTTT. As protein: CASSYGQGKGAEAFF.

This clone showed up just a few times. The gene calls are TRBV7-9 and TRBJ1-1; the match to TRBD1 covers 8 bases. V was pared by 3 bases and J by 8 bases, with 11 bases of the junction left unmatched. The CDR3 has 15 amino acids. CDR1 is SEHNR and CDR2 is FQNEAQ in the germline V gene (reference sequence). The DNA of the CDR3 is TGTGCCAGCAGCTTTGACCGGGACAGGCGAGACGAAGCTTTCTTT. The encoded protein is CASSFDRDRRDEAFF.

The rearrangement uses TRBV5-1 and TRBJ2-2, with D maybe TRBD1 (5 bases). Germline lookup yields CDR1 SGHRS and CDR2 YFSETQ. With 2 bases removed from V and 8 bases from J, the gap between germline ends came to 13 bases. CDR3 length: 14 amino acids. CDR3 in amino acids: CASSLRGAGGELFF. In nucleotides, the CDR3 is TGCGCCAGCAGCTTAAGGGGCGCTGGAGGGGAGCTGTTTTTT.

This rearrangement joins TRBV5-1 to TRBJ2-5, with D unresolved. The CDR3 is made up of 14 amino acids. Trimming took off 1 base at V and 4 bases at J, with 11 bases between the two ends. In germline, CDR1 is SGHRS, CDR2 YFSETQ. CDR3 loop: CASSLLTVPETQYF. The CDR3 nucleotides are TGCGCCAGCAGCTTGCTAACCGTCCCAGAGACCCAGTACTTC.

J is TRBJ2-4 and V is TRBV4-3, with a tentative D call TRBD2 (6 bases). Deletions cut 3 bases from V and 3 bases from J, with 9 bases between. This CDR3 contains 14 residues. Germline V CDR1 and CDR2: LGHNA, YSLEER. The CDR3 bases are TGCGCCAGCAGCCAGGGGACTTTCAAAAACATTCAGTACTTC. Its protein is CASSQGTFKNIQYF.

In this sample, this clone turned up a few times. J is TRBJ2-2 and V is TRBV7-9, with D possibly TRBD2 on 6 matching bases. CDR1 and CDR2 (germline): SEHNR, FQNEAQ (reference sequence). The V and J ends lost 5 bases and 1 base respectively, with 14 bases between them. The length of the CDR3 is 16 residues. The CDR3 DNA reads as TGTGCCAGCAGCATAAACCCAGCGGGGAACACCGGGGAGCTGTTTTTT. Amino acids: CASSINPAGNTGELFF.

This clone was picked up a small number of times. The rearrangement uses TRBV2 and TRBJ1-1, with 7 bases lining up with TRBD1. Germline loops: CDR1 SNHLY, CDR2 FYNNEI. This CDR3 is 14 amino acids long. The V segment lost 8 bases and the J segment 4 bases; nucleotides outside the gene matches: 10. In nucleotides, the CDR3 is TGTGCCAGCCTATCAGGGACAGTGGGCACTGAAGCTTTCTTT. It translates to CASLSGTVGTEAFF. The whole variable domain, filled in from reference TRBV2 and TRBJ1-1, reads EPEVTQTPSHQVTQMGQEVILRCVPISNHLYFYWYRQILGQKVEFLVSFYNNEISEKSEIFDDQFSVERPDGSNFTLKIRSTKLEDSAMYFCASLSGTVGTEAFFGQGTRLTVV.

The chain couples TRBV5-4 to TRBJ2-7; 7 bases align to TRBD1. The germline V gene has CDR1 SGHNT and CDR2 YYREEE (reference sequence). Trimming at V came to 4 bases and at J to 0 bases, leaving 10 bases not matched to a gene. This CDR3 comprises 16 residues. CDR3 sequence reads: CASSIRQGRGSYEQYF. The CDR3 nucleotides read TGTGCCAGCAGCATTAGACAGGGTAGGGGCTCCTACGAGCAGTACTTC.

V gene TRBV5-6 combines with J gene TRBJ1-2; possible D gene TRBD1, 6 bases. V was trimmed by 2 bases and J by 2 bases, leaving 10 bases between them. The CDR3 consists of 14 residues. CDR1 and CDR2 (germline): SGHDT, YYEEEE. The DNA for the CDR3 is TGTGCCAGCAGCTTACGACAGGCGAACTATGGCTACACCTTC. It codes for CASSLRQANYGYTF.

This chain joins TRBV6-5 and TRBJ1-5; TRBD1 agrees at 8 bases. Germline trimming cut 4 bases from V and 2 bases from J; bases unmatched to any gene: 7. The CDR3 has 16 amino acids. Germline lookup yields CDR1 MNHEY and CDR2 SVGAGI. The CDR3 DNA follows: TGTGCCAGCAGTTCACTCGACAGGGGAGGCAATCAGCCCCAGCATTTT. This codes for CASSSLDRGGNQPQHF.

This clone has only one observation. The chain carries TRBV6-5 and TRBJ2-7, with a tentative D call TRBD2 (6 bases). Germline lookup yields CDR1 MNHEY and CDR2 SVGAGI. Trimming removed 4 bases from V and 5 bases from J, with 15 bases in between. The CDR3 has 14 residues. DNA for the CDR3: TGTGCCAGCAGTTCCGTGAGCGGAGGGAACGAGCAGTACTTC. The encoded protein is CASSSVSGGNEQYF.

V is TRBV6-5 and J is TRBJ2-2, with 8 bases that match TRBD1. The CDR3 contains 16 residues. Germline V gene data show CDR1 as MNHEY and CDR2 as SVGAGI. The ends lost 2 bases at V and 6 bases at J; junction bases unmatched: 8. For the CDR3, the DNA is TGTGCCAGCAGTTACGGACAGGGTAGTGGTGCCGGGGAGCTGTTTTTT. Its protein is CASSYGQGSGAGELFF.

This clone has just one count. The chain uses TRBV9 and TRBJ1-2, with D uncertain. Trimming took 3 bases from V and 0 from J, leaving 6 bases between them. Per germline, CDR1 SGDLS and CDR2 YYNGEE. The CDR3 extends over 13 amino acids. The CDR3: CASSATPNYGYTF. CDR3 sequence (DNA): TGTGCCAGCAGCGCAACTCCTAACTATGGCTACACCTTC.

A few counts support this clone. The gene calls are TRBV5-6 and TRBJ1-2; 7 nucleotides agree with TRBD1. The germline CDR1 and CDR2 sequences are SGHDT and YYEEEE. The CDR3 extends over 13 amino acids. Trimming removed 6 bases from V and 1 base from J; junction bases left unmatched: 3. CDR3 region: CASTPGGNYGYTF. As DNA, the CDR3 is TGTGCCAGCACCCCAGGGGGTAACTATGGCTACACCTTC.

The CDR3, as DNA: TGTGCCAGCAGTTTAAACCGGGTCCAAGAGACCCAGTACTTC. This codes for CASSLNRVQETQYF. This rearrangement joins TRBV27 to TRBJ2-5; no reliable D call. The CDR3 contains 14 residues. Germline values: CDR1 MNHEY, CDR2 SMNVEV (reference sequence). V lost 2 bases to trimming and J lost 1 base, with 8 bases between them.

In DNA form, the CDR3 reads TGCGCCAGCAGCTTGGTACAGGGCTCGGGCGAGCAGTACTTC. Translation: CASSLVQGSGEQYF. The genes are TRBV5-1 and TRBJ2-7, with D maybe TRBD1 (6 bases). Germline V CDR1 and CDR2: SGHRS, YFSETQ. CDR3 length: 14 residues. Trimming shortened V by 0 bases and J by 6 bases, and 13 bases separated the two germline ends.

CDR3 coding DNA: TGTGCCAGCAGCCTCGGGACTGCTGATACGTCCTACAATGAGCAGTTCTTC. Translation gives CASSLGTADTSYNEQFF. The J gene is TRBJ2-1, the V gene TRBV3-1 (or the pseudogene TRBV3-2), with D possibly matching TRBD2 (6 bases). Germline CDR1 is LGHDT and CDR2 is YNNKEL (reference sequence). Trimming left V 4 bases short and J 1 base short, with 17 bases between. The CDR3 is 17 amino acids.

This clone was counted once. The chain is built from TRBV15 and TRBJ2-7; the match to TRBD2 covers 9 bases. Trimming removed 0 bases from V and 5 bases from J; junction bases left unmatched: 8. CDR1 and CDR2 from the germline V gene are LNHNV and YYDKDF (reference sequence). The CDR3 consists of 16 residues. CDR3 residues: CATSRDRLAGANEQYF. For the CDR3, the DNA is TGTGCCACCAGCAGAGATCGATTAGCGGGAGCCAACGAGCAGTACTTC.

The V call is TRBV11-2, the J call TRBJ2-3; weak D call: TRBD2 (6 bases). This CDR3 region has 12 residues. V was cut by 7 bases and J by 6 bases, with 11 bases left in between. CDR1 and CDR2 (germline): SGHAT, FQNNGV. CDR3 loop: CASNPGGDTQYF. As DNA, the CDR3 is TGTGCCAGCAACCCCGGAGGGGATACGCAGTATTTT.